These 25 T cell receptor beta chains originate from one sample sequenced in a study of cytomegalovirus exposure and HLA in healthy donors listed by TCRdb under 2017. Library preparation used the immunoSEQ multiplex PCR assay. For the multiplex PCR, a mixture combining 60 forward primers for TCR Vbeta segments and 13 reverse primers for TCR Jbeta segments was used. TCRdb holds this immuneACCESS table with in-frame rearrangements only. Some clones are missing; in checked studies, unresolved V genes explain under half, and the rest has no known cause. The sample's table lists a count of approximately 150,000 clones. The top ten hold more than 0.8% of the sample. The sample consisted of PBMCs. These receptors all stem from a male donor in good health and CMV-seronegative.

V gene TRBV5-4 combines with J gene TRBJ2-3; D is perhaps TRBD2 (5 bases). The V and J ends lost 4 bases and 5 bases respectively, with 11 bases between them. The CDR3 is 13 amino acids. Germline V gene data show CDR1 as SGHNT and CDR2 as YYREEE (reference sequence). Here the CDR3 DNA reads TGTGCCAGCAGCCAAAGGACTGGAGATACGCAGTATTTT. Encoded protein: CASSQRTGDTQYF.

The chain employs TRBV5-1 and TRBJ2-7, with unresolved D. Germline CDR1 SGHRS, CDR2 YFSETQ. The ends were cut back, 0 bases at V and 1 base at J, with 8 bases in the middle. The CDR3 extends over 14 amino acids. This CDR3 reads CASSLELGSYEQYF. DNA for the CDR3: TGCGCCAGCAGCTTGGAGCTAGGATCCTACGAGCAGTACTTC. The full variable domain, rest sourced from reference TRBV5-1 and TRBJ2-7, is KAGVTQTPRYLIKTRGQQVTLSCSPISGHRSVSWYQQTPGQGLQFLFEYFSETQRNKGNFPGRFSGRQFSNSRSEMNVSTLELGDSALYLCASSLELGSYEQYFGPGTRLTVT.

The J gene is TRBJ2-5, the V gene TRBV6-1, with unresolved D. The CDR3 contains 12 residues. The germline V gene has CDR1 MNHNS and CDR2 SASEGT. V was clipped by 4 bases and J by 4 bases, with 7 bases between them. Written as DNA, the CDR3 is TGTGCCAGCAGTGGGGCTTTAGAGACCCAGTACTTC. Its translation: CASSGALETQYF.

The chain is built from TRBV19 and TRBJ1-5; 10 bases map to TRBD1. The CDR3 has 17 residues. With 0 bases clipped from V and 6 bases from J, the junction kept 8 bases outside the gene matches. Looked up from germline, CDR1 is LNHDA and CDR2 is SQIVND (reference sequence). This CDR3 is CASSIDRRTGGIQPQHF. CDR3 in DNA: TGTGCCAGTAGTATAGATCGGAGGACAGGGGGTATTCAGCCCCAGCATTTT. The full variable domain, in which reference TRBV19 and TRBJ1-5 provide the parts outside the CDR3, is DGGITQSPKYLFRKEGQNVTLSCEQNLNHDAMYWYRQDPGQGLRLIYYSQIVNDFQKGDIAEGYSVSREKKESFPLTVTSAQKNPTAFYLCASSIDRRTGGIQPQHFGDGTRLSIL.

The chain has TRBV14 and TRBJ2-1; D unresolved. V was cut by 0 bases and J by 4 bases, with 7 bases left in between. The CDR3 consists of 14 residues. Germline V gene data show CDR1 as SGHDN and CDR2 as FVKESK. CDR3 in amino acids: CASSQEGGYNEQFF. The CDR3, as DNA: TGTGCCAGCAGCCAAGAAGGCGGTTACAATGAGCAGTTCTTC.

V and J are TRBV27 and TRBJ2-7; 7 nucleotides align to TRBD1. CDR3 length: 15 amino acids. The germline gives CDR1 MNHEY, CDR2 SMNVEV (reference sequence). With V trimmed by 2 bases and J by 6 bases, 10 bases remained unmatched. In DNA form, the CDR3 reads TGTGCCAGCAGTTTACTCCAGGGGGTAGCTCTCGAGCAGTACTTC. Protein: CASSLLQGVALEQYF.

The chain couples TRBV15 to TRBJ1-3; D gene uncertain. Trimming removed 0 bases at V and 4 bases at J, with 7 bases between. Germline V gives CDR1 LNHNV, CDR2 YYDKDF (reference sequence). The CDR3 is made up of 14 amino acids. DNA for the CDR3: TGTGCCACCAGCAGAGATCGCAGGGGAAACACCATATATTTT. Its protein is CATSRDRRGNTIYF.

This rearrangement joins TRBV5-1 to TRBJ2-1; 7 nucleotides match TRBD2. Unmatched junction bases numbered 8, after V lost 4 bases and J lost 4 bases. This CDR3 has 15 amino acids. Germline V lookup: CDR1 SGHRS, CDR2 YFSETQ. The CDR3 region is CASSILAERYNEQFF. CDR3 nucleotide sequence: TGCGCCAGCAGCATCCTAGCGGAACGATACAATGAGCAGTTCTTC.

The gene calls are TRBV4-1 and TRBJ2-1; D is possibly TRBD2 (7 bases). Trimming removed 0 bases at V and 6 bases at J, with 18 bases between. Germline assignment: CDR1 MGHRA and CDR2 YSYEKL. This CDR3 comprises 17 residues. The CDR3 nucleotides are TGCGCCAGCAGCCAAGATAGAGGGGGGGGCGCGTTCAATGAGCAGTTCTTC. It specifies CASSQDRGGGAFNEQFF.

V is TRBV4-3 and J is TRBJ2-3; D is ambiguous. CDR1 LGHNA and CDR2 YSLEER come from the germline V gene. V was cut by 4 bases and J by 4 bases, with 9 bases left in between. The CDR3 extends over 13 amino acids. CDR3 in amino acids: CASSPTRSDTQYF. The CDR3 bases are TGCGCCAGCAGCCCAACTCGGTCAGATACGCAGTATTTT.

The J gene is TRBJ1-2, the V gene TRBV5-6; TRBD1 might be the D (5 bases). The germline gives CDR1 SGHDT, CDR2 YYEEEE. The CDR3 length is 12 residues. The ends were cut back, 4 bases at V and 8 bases at J, with 12 bases in the middle. CDR3: CASSPDTGGYTF. DNA of the CDR3: TGTGCCAGCAGCCCCGATACAGGCGGCTACACCTTC. The whole variable domain, remainder taken from reference TRBV5-6 and TRBJ1-2, is DAGVTQSPTHLIKTRGQQVTLRCSPKSGHDTVSWYQQALGQGPQFIFQYYEEEERQRGNFPDRFSGHQFPNYSSELNVNALLLGDSALYLCASSPDTGGYTFGSGTRLTVV.

This chain uses TRBV7-8 with TRBJ2-1; D is uncertain. Germline CDR1 and CDR2: SGHVS and FQNEAQ. With 5 bases removed from V and 4 bases from J, the gap between germline ends came to 21 bases. This CDR3 is 17 amino acids long. CDR3 residues: CASSSPGAHLRYNEQFF. The CDR3 region has the DNA TGTGCCAGCAGCAGCCCCGGTGCCCACCTACGATACAATGAGCAGTTCTTC.

J is TRBJ2-3 and V is TRBV9, with 9 bases aligning to TRBD2. Germline CDR1 reads SGDLS; CDR2 reads YYNGEE. J lost 1 base, V lost 4 bases, and 4 bases had no gene match. The CDR3 runs to 15 residues. Here the CDR3 reads CASSPRLAGTDTQYF. In DNA form, the CDR3 reads TGTGCCAGCAGCCCCCGACTAGCGGGCACAGATACGCAGTATTTT. The full variable domain, its missing parts supplied by reference TRBV9 and TRBJ2-3, is DSGVTQTPKHLITATGQRVTLRCSPRSGDLSVYWYQQSLDQGLQFLIQYYNGEERAKGNILERFSAQQFPDLHSELNLSSLELGDSALYFCASSPRLAGTDTQYFGPGTRLTVL.

The V call is TRBV25-1, the J call TRBJ1-1; D is unresolved. The germline gives CDR1 MGHDK, CDR2 SYGVNS. V lost 4 bases to trimming and J lost 1 base, with 4 bases between them. CDR3 size: 12 residues. CDR3 loop: CASSGENTEAFF. The CDR3 DNA reads as TGTGCCAGCAGTGGAGAGAACACTGAAGCTTTCTTT.

This sequence joins TRBV7-2 and TRBJ1-5; D ambiguous. Germline V gene lookup returns CDR1 SGHTA and CDR2 FQGNSA. The CDR3 is 15 residues long. V dropped 0 bases and J dropped 0 bases, with 6 bases sitting between them. As DNA, the CDR3 is TGTGCCAGCAGCTTAGCGCTAGATAGCAATCAGCCCCAGCATTTT. This sequence encodes CASSLALDSNQPQHF. Full variable domain (outside the CDR3, taken from reference TRBV7-2 and TRBJ1-5): GAGVSQSPSNKVTEKGKDVELRCDPISGHTALYWYRQSLGQGLEFLIYFQGNSAPDKSGLPSDRFSAERTGGSVSTLTIQRTQQEDSAVYLCASSLALDSNQPQHFGDGTRLSIL.

This chain connects TRBV29-1 to TRBJ1-1; D gene unclear. CDR1 and CDR2 (germline): SQVTM, ANQGSEA. V was pared by 1 base and J by 1 base, with 10 bases between. This CDR3 has 14 amino acids. DNA for the CDR3: TGCAGCGTTGAAGGCGATCCAAGGAACACTGAAGCTTTCTTT. Translating gives CSVEGDPRNTEAFF. The full variable domain, in which reference TRBV29-1 and TRBJ1-1 provide the parts outside the CDR3, is SAVISQKPSRDICQRGTSLTIQCQVDSQVTMMFWYRQQPGQSLTLIATANQGSEATYESGFVIDKFPISRPNLTFSTLTVSNMSPEDSSIYLCSVEGDPRNTEAFFGQGTRLTVV.

The chain carries TRBV5-6 and TRBJ1-1; the D gene is possibly TRBD1 (5 bases). CDR1 is SGHDT and CDR2 is YYEEEE in the germline V gene. The V and J ends lost 0 bases and 4 bases respectively, with 13 bases between them. The length of the CDR3 is 15 residues. Here the CDR3 reads CASSLGGDWSTEAFF. CDR3 coding DNA: TGTGCCAGCAGCTTGGGTGGGGACTGGTCCACTGAAGCTTTCTTT. The variable domain in full, with the rest retrieved from reference TRBV5-6 and TRBJ1-1, is DAGVTQSPTHLIKTRGQQVTLRCSPKSGHDTVSWYQQALGQGPQFIFQYYEEEERQRGNFPDRFSGHQFPNYSSELNVNALLLGDSALYLCASSLGGDWSTEAFFGQGTRLTVV.

The chain couples TRBV7-2 to TRBJ2-5; 7 bases line up with TRBD2. The CDR3 loop spans 13 amino acids. The germline gives CDR1 SGHTA, CDR2 FQGNSA. After removal of 4 bases from V and 5 bases from J, the junction contained 4 bases not matched to a gene. CDR3 protein: CASSWRLAETQYF. The CDR3 coding sequence is TGTGCCAGCAGCTGGAGACTAGCCGAGACCCAGTACTTC.

The V call is TRBV28, the J call TRBJ2-7, with D perhaps matching TRBD1 (6 bases). Germline CDR1 reads MDHEN; CDR2 reads SYDVKM. V dropped 6 bases and J dropped 0 bases, with 12 bases sitting between them. The CDR3 consists of 14 residues. Here the CDR3 DNA reads TGTGCCAGCAGCCCAGGGGTCACCTCCTACGAGCAGTACTTC. Protein product: CASSPGVTSYEQYF. The full variable domain, completed using reference TRBV28 and TRBJ2-7, is DVKVTQSSRYLVKRTGEKVFLECVQDMDHENMFWYRQDPGLGLRLIYFSYDVKMKEKGDIPEGYSVSREKKERFSLILESASTNQTSMYLCASSPGVTSYEQYFGPGTRLTVT.

The chain has TRBV5-1 and TRBJ2-1; 8 bases align to TRBD2. Germline values: CDR1 SGHRS, CDR2 YFSETQ. The V segment lost 2 bases and the J segment 7 bases; nucleotides outside the gene matches: 8. CDR3 length: 15 residues. CDR3 sequence: CASSFPSRGVNEQFF. The CDR3 DNA reads TGCGCCAGCAGCTTCCCCTCGCGGGGGGTAAATGAGCAGTTCTTC.

The V and J genes are TRBV4-3 and TRBJ2-5, with D perhaps TRBD2 (6 bases). This CDR3 spans 15 amino acids. Germline CDR1 and CDR2: LGHNA and YSLEER. V lost 0 bases and J lost 4, with 12 bases in between. CDR3 nucleotides: TGCGCCAGCAGCCAAGAATCCGGCGGGACAGAGACCCAGTACTTC. Its protein product is CASSQESGGTETQYF.

This rearrangement joins TRBV4-3 to TRBJ1-3; possibly TRBD1 for D (5 bases). Germline-derived CDR1 and CDR2 are LGHNA and YSLEER. CDR3 size: 18 residues. V was pared by 1 base and J by 0 bases, with 16 bases between. CDR3 nucleotide sequence: TGCGCCAGCAGCCAAGGTCCGACAGCCTCTTCCTCTGGAAACACCATATATTTT. Protein product: CASSQGPTASSSGNTIYF.

The V and J genes are TRBV6-5 and TRBJ1-2; 7 nucleotides agree with TRBD1. This CDR3 is 14 amino acids long. With 6 bases clipped from V and 12 bases from J, the junction kept 16 bases outside the gene matches. Germline V CDR1 and CDR2: MNHEY, SVGAGI. CDR3: CASRENRGTIKDTF. CDR3 nucleotide sequence: TGTGCCAGCAGGGAGAACAGGGGCACCATTAAGGACACCTTC.

The chain is built from TRBV7-9 and TRBJ1-3, with TRBD1 identical over 8 bases. The CDR3 is 14 residues long. Germline lookup yields CDR1 SEHNR and CDR2 FQNEAQ (reference sequence). V lost 6 bases to trimming and J lost 4 bases; unmatched junction nucleotides: 5. CDR3 sequence reads: CASRSDRAGNTIYF. The CDR3 DNA reads TGTGCCAGCAGGTCGGACAGGGCAGGAAACACCATATATTTT.

V usage is TRBV7-6 and J usage is TRBJ2-3, with 14 bases lining up with TRBD2. Germline assignment: CDR1 SGHVS and CDR2 FNYEAQ. V shed 8 bases and J 0 bases; nucleotides not matched to a gene: 10. There are 18 residues in the CDR3. CDR3 DNA: TGTGCCAGCTTGGGGACTAGCGGGGGACAAACTAGCACAGATACGCAGTATTTT. It specifies CASLGTSGGQTSTDTQYF.